Below, one T cell receptor (beta chain) is given with its context. The antigen it recognizes is unknown. No base qualities exist here, and no much larger clone lies one base off it. Per the germline V gene, SQVTM is the CDR1 and ANQGSEA is the CDR2. Measured from the cysteine to the phenylalanine, the CDR3 is 17 residues long. Just the 51-base CDR3 DNA is kept, in frame starting at base 1. V was cut back by 2 bases and J by 2 bases, leaving a gap of 19 bases between them. Two independent genomic DNA replicates were amplified for each sample, with roughly 0.5 ug used for blood and approximately 1.5 ug for tumor or normal breast. TCRB sequencing of genomic DNA was carried out with the ImmunoSeq Intro kit according to the manufacturer's instructions. Multiplex PCR was run for 30 to 35 cycles using proprietary primers and spike-in control sequences for absolute quantification. Single-end 150-bp reads were used to sequence an 87-bp fragment covering the CDR3 and the flanking V and J genes. Each lane of an Illumina MiSeq running version 3.0 chemistry carried seven multiplexed samples, with two replicates apiece. As for how the authors treated the data: The vendor's proprietary pipeline handled the raw data processing, merging both replicates into a single result for each sample. A clonotype was defined as productive rearrangements that share the same V-gene family, CDR3 amino acid sequence and J-gene segment. Clonality was calculated as 1 minus the normalized Shannon entropy (Pielou evenness) of TCRB abundances. T cell density was estimated by dividing total templates by the number of input cells inferred from the DNA input amount. Recon with default parameters was used to estimate total repertoire diversity and clonality. A clonotype counted as tumor-enriched if its abundance in tumor exceeded 0.1% and was at least 32-fold higher than its abundance in normal breast. TCRdb stores this immuneACCESS table with in-frame sequences only. Part of the clones is absent; in the studies checked, under half of the shortfall reflects unresolved V genes, and no reason is known for the rest. Clonal size and the V and J genes are those of that table, whereas D and trimming came from the DNA. Recorded for this sample are 45,000 to 65,000 clones; over 75% of them occurred a single time. Of the sample, around 3.4% is held by the ten largest clones.

This entry belongs to a study of early stage breast cancer tumors (dated by TCRdb to 2016 to 2017). A note on the overall study: Of the approximately 15 invasive breast tumors, about 13 were found to be estrogen receptor-positive, progesterone receptor-positive and HER2-negative. Of the approximately twelve ER+/PR+/HER2- tumors, eight were classified as invasive ductal carcinomas and four as invasive lobular carcinomas. The average read coverage per sample was around 10-fold. Across all samples, 2,651,842 templates representing around 1 million unique clonotypes were detected.

The study profiled bulk TCR beta-chain repertoires in matched peripheral blood, tumor and adjacent normal breast tissue taken from approximately 15 patients with early-stage breast cancer. Before surgery, roughly 4.5-11 mL of whole blood was collected in EDTA tubes and processed within 2 hours. Ficoll-Paque centrifugation in SepMate-50 tubes was used to isolate peripheral blood mononuclear cells. For storage in liquid nitrogen, PBMCs were cryopreserved as aliquots of 2 to 4 million cells in around 90% FBS with roughly 10% DMSO. The Qiagen AllPrep DNA/RNA Mini kit was used for genomic DNA extraction. What the research found in general, with its limitations: Because the cohort was small, analysis by tumor subtype was not possible. Chain pairing and functional markers such as CD4, CD8 and FOXP3 were missed by bulk genomic DNA sequencing of unsorted cells. Enriched TCRB sequences shared across patients were found to be mostly commonly generated sequences that were unlikely to play an important role in the tumor microenvironment. Repertoires from blood and normal breast were more alike than repertoires from blood and tumor, and in about 90% of the 16 patients, comparing each tissue with blood separated tumor from normal. Tumors showed roughly 2.5-fold higher T cell density and higher clonality than adjacent normal breast tissue.

Sequencing was performed on blood. The clonotype was recovered from a person aged 40 to 49 with breast cancer. In this chain, TRBV29-1 is recombined with TRBJ2-1; a tentative D call is TRBD1 (5 bases match). The base sequence is TGCAGCGTTGAACTCTCCGTAAGGGGCCTCCCCTACAATGAGCAGTTCTTC. It is translated as CSVELSVRGLPYNEQFF.